The 8 T cell receptor beta chains in this list originate from one sample, sequenced in a study of cytomegalovirus exposure and HLA in healthy donors. This PCR relied on a set of 60 Vbeta primers and 13 Jbeta primers. The repertoire was sequenced with immunoSEQ multiplex PCR; TCRdb's copy has only in-frame clones and lacks some. The table lists some 120,000 clones, about 70% of them singletons. The specimen sequenced was PBMCs. Receptors originate from a man aged 25-45 years in good health and CMV-seropositive.

The chain carries TRBV10-3 and TRBJ1-1; 7 bases are a match to TRBD1. V dropped 2 bases and J dropped 11; count of bases not matched to a gene: 5. In germline, CDR1 is ENHRY, CDR2 SYGVKD. This CDR3 spans 12 amino acids. CDR3 DNA sequence: TGTGCCATCAGTGAGGACTTGGACAGGGCTTTCTTT. Its translation is CAISEDLDRAFF.

The chain joins TRBV11-2 to TRBJ2-7; D is perhaps TRBD1 (6 bases). The CDR3 totals 15 residues. The germline V and J ends were trimmed by 0 bases and 1 base, with 10 bases remaining between them. Germline V gene lookup returns CDR1 SGHAT and CDR2 FQNNGV. CDR3 loop: CASSLDPGQSYEQYF. CDR3 DNA sequence: TGTGCCAGCAGCTTAGATCCTGGACAGTCCTACGAGCAGTACTTC.

The CDR3 coding sequence is TGTGCCAGCAGCCCTACAGGGGAGAGGGACACTGAAGCTTTCTTT. This translates into CASSPTGERDTEAFF. This sequence joins TRBV9 and TRBJ1-1; 7 bases align to TRBD1. Germline V lookup: CDR1 SGDLS, CDR2 YYNGEE. V shed 4 bases and J 3 bases; nucleotides not matched to a gene: 9. This CDR3 contains 15 residues.

The chain joins TRBV19 to TRBJ2-3; maybe TRBD2 (6 bases). The CDR3 spans 16 residues. Trimming took off 6 bases at V and 2 bases at J, with 18 bases between the two ends. Germline values: CDR1 LNHDA, CDR2 SQIVND (reference sequence). DNA of the CDR3: TGTGCCAGTAGCCTTGGCTGGGGAGGTACCACAGATACGCAGTATTTT. As protein: CASSLGWGGTTDTQYF.

CDR3 coding DNA: TGTGCCAGCAGCCCCCGGGCCGGGACAGGCCTGTATGAAAAACTGTTTTTT. Residues: CASSPRAGTGLYEKLFF. This chain connects TRBV11-2 to TRBJ1-4, with 8 bases aligning to TRBD1. Trimming took 5 bases from V and 6 from J; bases not matched to a gene: 14. CDR3 size: 17 residues. Germline lookup yields CDR1 SGHAT and CDR2 FQNNGV.

The chain couples TRBV7-9 to TRBJ1-1; 8 bases fit TRBD1. V gave up 3 bases and J gave up 6 bases; unmatched junction bases: 3. The CDR3 length is 13 residues. Germline lookup yields CDR1 SEHNR and CDR2 FQNEAQ (reference sequence). The CDR3 DNA is TGTGCCAGCAGCTTTGACAGGGGATCTGAAGCTTTCTTT. Its protein product is CASSFDRGSEAFF. The variable domain in full, completed from reference TRBV7-9 and TRBJ1-1, reads DTGVSQNPRHKITKRGQNVTFRCDPISEHNRLYWYRQTLGQGPEFLTYFQNEAQLEKSRLLSDRFSAERPKGSFSTLEIQRTEQGDSAMYLCASSFDRGSEAFFGQGTRLTVV.

This clone was observed a few times. The rearrangement links TRBV5-6 to TRBJ1-1; the D gene is possibly TRBD1 (6 bases). The CDR3 covers 15 residues. Trimming took 3 bases from V and 3 from J, leaving 15 bases between them. Per the germline V gene, CDR1 is SGHDT and CDR2 is YYEEEE. CDR3 sequence reads: CASSSEGVGYTEAFF. The CDR3 DNA is TGTGCCAGCAGCTCCGAGGGGGTGGGATACACTGAAGCTTTCTTT.

The gene calls are TRBV29-1 and TRBJ1-2; weak D call: TRBD1 (5 bases). Looked up from germline, CDR1 is SQVTM and CDR2 is ANQGSEA. The V end was cut by 6 bases, the J end by 0 bases, with 14 bases between. This CDR3 has 14 residues. The CDR3 sequence is CSVRGTGTNYGYTF. CDR3 bases: TGCAGCGTCCGGGGGACGGGTACTAACTATGGCTACACCTTC.